The 20 T cell receptor beta chains given below trace back to one sample, sequenced in a study of blood T cell repertoires in COVID-19. Using immunoSEQ multiplex PCR, the repertoire was profiled, and TCRdb retains in-frame clones only, with some absent. Of under 50,000 clones in the sample, about 92% were seen once. Sequences were obtained from peripheral blood. These receptors originate from a man between 65 and 85 years old with active COVID-19.

This chain joins TRBV24-1 and TRBJ2-5, with a tentative D call TRBD2 (6 bases). V was cut by 4 bases and J by 3 bases, with 14 bases left in between. There are 15 residues in the CDR3. The germline CDR1 and CDR2 sequences are KGHDR and SFDVKD. This CDR3 is CATSDLRGREETQYF. CDR3 sequence (DNA): TGTGCCACCAGTGACCTGCGGGGCCGGGAAGAGACCCAGTACTTC.

This clone was counted a single time. The chain couples TRBV5-6 to TRBJ1-6, with a possible D match to TRBD1 (5 bases). The CDR3 loop spans 15 amino acids. Germline assignment: CDR1 SGHDT and CDR2 YYEEEE. Trimming stripped 2 bases from V and 13 bases from J, with 19 bases between. The CDR3, as DNA: TGTGCCAGCAGCTTTGGTCGGGGGGGGATCCGCCCCCTCCACTTT. This sequence encodes CASSFGRGGIRPLHF.

The chain carries TRBV7-8 and TRBJ1-5; D is possibly TRBD1 (6 bases). Per germline, CDR1 SGHVS and CDR2 FQNEAQ. Deletions cut 4 bases from V and 8 bases from J, with 24 bases between. This CDR3 contains 17 residues. CDR3 residues: CASSSRQVGWEWKPQHF. The CDR3 DNA follows: TGTGCCAGCAGCTCGCGACAGGTTGGTTGGGAGTGGAAGCCCCAGCATTTT.

This chain uses TRBV3-1 (or the pseudogene TRBV3-2) with TRBJ1-1; D uncertain. The CDR3 is 13 amino acids. Germline-derived CDR1 and CDR2 are LGHDT and YNNKEL (reference sequence). V was pared by 1 base and J by 12 bases, with 15 bases between. The CDR3 region is CASSQGSGRKPFF. DNA of the CDR3: TGTGCCAGCAGCCAAGGCAGCGGGCGTAAACCTTTCTTT.

Written as DNA, the CDR3 is TGTGCCAGCAGCCCCAGCGGGAGGGCCTCCAATGAGCAGTTCTTC. Its translation: CASSPSGRASNEQFF. V and J are TRBV7-9 and TRBJ2-1, with 10 bases that match TRBD2. The CDR3 is made up of 15 amino acids. CDR1 and CDR2 (germline): SEHNR, FQNEAQ (reference sequence). The V and J ends lost 5 bases and 6 bases, in that order; junction bases with no gene match: 7. The variable domain in full, with the rest retrieved from reference TRBV7-9 and TRBJ2-1, is DTGVSQNPRHKITKRGQNVTFRCDPISEHNRLYWYRQTLGQGPEFLTYFQNEAQLEKSRLLSDRFSAERPKGSFSTLEIQRTEQGDSAMYLCASSPSGRASNEQFFGPGTRLTVL.

This chain joins TRBV18 and TRBJ1-2, with a weak D call TRBD1 (6 bases). Trimming shortened V by 3 bases and J by 4 bases, and 15 bases separated the two germline ends. The CDR3 runs 15 residues. Per the germline V gene, CDR1 is KGHSH and CDR2 is LQKENI. The CDR3 is CASSPRGSIPYGYTF. In DNA, the CDR3 is TGTGCCAGCTCACCCAGGGGTAGCATCCCCTATGGCTACACCTTC.

This chain joins TRBV6-6 and TRBJ1-1; D is possibly TRBD1 (6 bases). The CDR3 totals 18 residues. Germline loops: CDR1 MNHNY, CDR2 SVGAGI (reference sequence). Trimming took 5 bases from V and 0 from J, leaving 22 bases between them. The CDR3 protein is CASSPGRGGLGMNTEAFF. CDR3 DNA sequence: TGTGCCAGCAGTCCGGGGCGGGGGGGCCTCGGTATGAACACTGAAGCTTTCTTT.

This sequence joins TRBV9 and TRBJ2-7, with TRBD2 matching over 13 bases. The CDR3 runs 16 residues. V was pared by 4 bases and J by 0 bases, with 4 bases of the junction left unmatched. Germline V CDR1 and CDR2: SGDLS, YYNGEE. The CDR3 protein is CASSFGLAGDSYEQYF. As DNA, the CDR3 is TGTGCCAGCAGCTTCGGACTAGCGGGGGACTCCTACGAGCAGTACTTC.

This sequence joins TRBV5-5 and TRBJ2-3; TRBD1 is a possible D gene (6 bases). Germline CDR1 reads SGHKS; CDR2 reads YYEKEE (reference sequence). V lost 2 bases, J lost 7 bases, and 17 bases lay in between. This CDR3 has 15 amino acids. CDR3 loop: CASSFVTGQGNTQYF. The CDR3 DNA follows: TGTGCCAGCAGCTTCGTCACGGGTCAGGGGAATACGCAGTATTTT. The full variable domain, with the rest looked up from reference TRBV5-5 and TRBJ2-3, is DAGVTQSPTHLIKTRGQQVTLRCSPISGHKSVSWYQQVLGQGPQFIFQYYEKEERGRGNFPDRFSARQFPNYSSELNVNALLLGDSALYLCASSFVTGQGNTQYFGPGTRLTVL.

The chain carries TRBV9 and TRBJ2-3; D gene ambiguous. This CDR3 has 15 residues. Germline V gene lookup returns CDR1 SGDLS and CDR2 YYNGEE. Deletions cut 2 bases from V and 3 bases from J, with 13 bases between. Here the CDR3 reads CASSVDHPGTDTQYF. In DNA form, the CDR3 reads TGTGCCAGCAGCGTCGACCACCCGGGTACAGATACGCAGTATTTT.

The rearrangement links TRBV24-1 to TRBJ2-1; 8 positions match TRBD2. The CDR3 sequence is 14 residues long. The ends lost 9 bases at V and 4 bases at J; junction bases unmatched: 7. In germline, CDR1 is KGHDR, CDR2 SFDVKD. The DNA of the CDR3 is TGTGCCACCTCCGCGGGGGGCCTATACAATGAGCAGTTCTTC. Protein: CATSAGGLYNEQFF.

The rearrangement joins TRBV6-2 or TRBV6-3 to TRBJ2-7; D perhaps matches TRBD2 (6 bases). Germline V CDR1 and CDR2: MNHEY, SVGEGT. Between the trimmed V and J ends, which lost 5 bases and 2 bases, there was a span of 19 bases. This CDR3 has 16 amino acids. The CDR3 coding sequence is TGTGCCAGCAGTATCCGCCGGGACTGGTATACCTACGAGCAGTACTTC. It yields the protein CASSIRRDWYTYEQYF.

The CDR3 is CASSRQGRRETQYF. CDR3 coding DNA: TGTGCCAGCAGTAGACAGGGGCGAAGAGAGACCCAGTACTTC. The rearrangement uses TRBV2 and TRBJ2-5; 8 positions agree with TRBD1. V lost 5 bases, J lost 4 bases, and 6 bases stayed unmatched. The V gene's germline CDR1 is SNHLY and CDR2 FYNNEI. The CDR3 is 14 residues long.

This chain links TRBV7-2 with TRBJ2-1; TRBD2 matches at 9 bases. Germline V lookup: CDR1 SGHTA, CDR2 FQGNSA. With 5 bases clipped from V and 3 bases from J, the junction kept 5 bases outside the gene matches. CDR3 size: 15 residues. The CDR3 sequence is CASSTSGRSYNEQFF. The DNA for the CDR3 is TGTGCCAGCAGCACCAGCGGGAGGAGCTACAATGAGCAGTTCTTC.

The chain carries TRBV27 and TRBJ2-7, with D possibly matching TRBD2 (6 bases). This CDR3 region has 13 residues. CDR1 MNHEY and CDR2 SMNVEV come from the germline V gene (reference sequence). V lost 2 bases to trimming and J lost 4 bases, with 9 bases between them. The CDR3 DNA reads TGTGCCAGCAGTTTAACCGGGAGTTACGAGCAGTACTTC. The encoded protein is CASSLTGSYEQYF.

The rearrangement links TRBV27 to TRBJ2-6, with unresolved D. From germline, CDR1 is MNHEY and CDR2 SMNVEV (reference sequence). Deletions cut 8 bases from V and 0 bases from J, with 2 bases between. The CDR3 consists of 12 residues. The CDR3 region is CASLSGANVLTF. The CDR3 DNA reads as TGTGCCAGCCTCTCTGGGGCCAACGTCCTGACTTTC. The full variable domain, in which reference TRBV27 and TRBJ2-6 provide the parts outside the CDR3, is EAQVTQNPRYLITVTGKKLTVTCSQNMNHEYMSWYRQDPGLGLRQIYYSMNVEVTDKGDVPEGYKVSRKEKRNFPLILESPSPNQTSLYFCASLSGANVLTFGAGSRLTVL.

The chain joins TRBV24-1 to TRBJ1-1, with 9 nucleotides matching TRBD1. The CDR3 contains 13 residues. Germline loops: CDR1 KGHDR, CDR2 SFDVKD. V trimming: 9 bases; J trimming: 4 bases; junction bases outside the gene matches: 5. CDR3 loop: CATRGQGVTEAFF. CDR3 sequence (DNA): TGTGCCACCCGGGGACAGGGCGTCACTGAAGCTTTCTTT.

The chain couples TRBV6-6 to TRBJ2-2, with 7 bases fitting TRBD1. Trimming at V came to 4 bases and at J to 5 bases, leaving 7 bases not matched to a gene. There are 15 residues in the CDR3. CDR1 is MNHNY and CDR2 is SVGAGI in the germline V gene (reference sequence). The CDR3 DNA sequence: TGTGCCAGCAGTTCGACCTACAGGGGAACCGGGGAGCTGTTTTTT. Its protein product is CASSSTYRGTGELFF.

CDR3 amino acids: CASSYPTSGRANEQFF. In nucleotides, the CDR3 is TGTGCCAGCAGTTACCCGACTAGCGGGAGGGCCAATGAGCAGTTCTTC. The rearrangement links TRBV6-2 or TRBV6-3 to TRBJ2-1; 14 nucleotides agree with TRBD2. The germline gives CDR1 MNHEY, CDR2 SVGEGT. CDR3 length: 16 residues. With V trimmed by 2 bases and J by 6 bases, 3 bases remained unmatched.

The J gene is TRBJ2-3, the V gene TRBV10-3; TRBD2 is a possible D gene (7 bases). V was pared by 10 bases and J by 2 bases, with 13 bases between. This CDR3 region has 13 residues. Germline-derived CDR1 and CDR2 are ENHRY and SYGVKD. The CDR3 DNA is TGTGCCACCCGGGGGGCGGACACAGATACGCAGTATTTT. Its translation: CATRGADTDTQYF.